This TCR beta chain emerged from a study of cytomegalovirus exposure and HLA in healthy donors. Data came from immunoSEQ multiplex PCR; TCRdb stores just in-frame clones and leaves some out. The sample contains about 140,000 clones, about 80% of which appear only once. Notes on this clone: The target antigen is unknown.

CDR3 length: 14 amino acids. The V segment lost 5 bases and the J segment 5 bases; nucleotides outside the gene matches: 8. CDR1 and CDR2 from the germline V gene are MNHNY and SVGAGI (reference sequence). Study results and caveats: Most TCR sequences proved rare, with some public TCRs found in many donors. The study designated fewer than 200 TCR beta chains cytomegalovirus-associated.

This chain joins TRBV6-6 and TRBJ2-7; 8 bases line up with TRBD1. Material: PBMCs. The sequence came from a man aged 30-40 years in good health and CMV-seropositive. For the CDR3, the DNA is TGTGCCAGCAGTCCGACAGGGGTCCGGAACGAGCAGTACTTC. Encoded protein: CASSPTGVRNEQYF.